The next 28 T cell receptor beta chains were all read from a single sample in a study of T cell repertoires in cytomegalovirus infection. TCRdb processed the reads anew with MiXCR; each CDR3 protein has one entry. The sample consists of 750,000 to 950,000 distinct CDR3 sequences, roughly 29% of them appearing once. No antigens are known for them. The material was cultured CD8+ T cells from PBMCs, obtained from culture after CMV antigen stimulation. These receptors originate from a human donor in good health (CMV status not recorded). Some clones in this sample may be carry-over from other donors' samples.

The CDR3 loop is CASSPGHSLRETQYF. The CDR3 DNA sequence: TGTGCCAGCAGCCCCGGACACTCACTAAGAGAAACCCAGTACTTC. The gene calls are TRBV7-3 and TRBJ2-5; possible D gene TRBD1, 5 bases. Germline V gives CDR1 SGHTA, CDR2 FQGTGA. This CDR3 region has 15 residues. V was shortened by 5 bases and J by 8 bases, with 21 bases between the two germline ends. The full variable domain, in which reference TRBV7-3 and TRBJ2-5 provide the parts outside the CDR3, is GAGVSQTPSNKVTEKGKYVELRCDPISGHTALYWYRQSLGQGPEFLIYFQGTGAADDSGLPNDRFFAVRPEGSVSTLKIQRTERGDSAVYLCASSPGHSLRETQYFGPGTRLLVL.

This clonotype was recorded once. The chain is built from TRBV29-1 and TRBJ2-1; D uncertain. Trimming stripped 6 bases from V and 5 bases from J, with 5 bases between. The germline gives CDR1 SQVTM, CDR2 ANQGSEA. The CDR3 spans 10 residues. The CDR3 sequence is CSVANNEQFF. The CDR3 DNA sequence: TGCAGCGTCGCAAACAATGAGCAGTTCTTC.

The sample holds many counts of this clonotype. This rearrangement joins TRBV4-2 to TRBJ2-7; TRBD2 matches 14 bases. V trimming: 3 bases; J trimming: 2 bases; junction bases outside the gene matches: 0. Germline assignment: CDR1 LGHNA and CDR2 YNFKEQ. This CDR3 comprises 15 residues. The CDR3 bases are TGTGCCAGCAGCCAGGGACTAGCGGGGGCCTACGAGCAGTACTTC. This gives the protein CASSQGLAGAYEQYF.

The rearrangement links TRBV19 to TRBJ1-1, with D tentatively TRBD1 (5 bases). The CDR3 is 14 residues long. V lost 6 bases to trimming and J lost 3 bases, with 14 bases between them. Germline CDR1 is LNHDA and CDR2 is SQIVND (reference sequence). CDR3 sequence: CASSLKVGDTEAFF. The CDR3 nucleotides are TGTGCCAGTAGCTTAAAAGTGGGGGACACTGAAGCTTTCTTT. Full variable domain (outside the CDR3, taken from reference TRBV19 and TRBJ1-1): DGGITQSPKYLFRKEGQNVTLSCEQNLNHDAMYWYRQDPGQGLRLIYYSQIVNDFQKGDIAEGYSVSREKKESFPLTVTSAQKNPTAFYLCASSLKVGDTEAFFGQGTRLTVV.

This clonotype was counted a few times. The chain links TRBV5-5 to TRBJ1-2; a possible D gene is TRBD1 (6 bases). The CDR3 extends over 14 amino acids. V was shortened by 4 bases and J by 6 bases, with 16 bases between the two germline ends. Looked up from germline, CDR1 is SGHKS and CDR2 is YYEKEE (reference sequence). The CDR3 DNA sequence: TGTGCCAGCAGCCAAGCTGGGGGGCTGGATGGCTACACCTTC. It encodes CASSQAGGLDGYTF.

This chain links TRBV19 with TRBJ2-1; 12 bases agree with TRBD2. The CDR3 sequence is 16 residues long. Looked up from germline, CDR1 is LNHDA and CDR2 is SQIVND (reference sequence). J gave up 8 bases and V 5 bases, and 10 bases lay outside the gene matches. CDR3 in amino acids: CASSPGLAGMGDEQFF. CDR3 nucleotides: TGTGCCAGTAGTCCCGGACTAGCGGGGATGGGAGATGAGCAGTTCTTC.

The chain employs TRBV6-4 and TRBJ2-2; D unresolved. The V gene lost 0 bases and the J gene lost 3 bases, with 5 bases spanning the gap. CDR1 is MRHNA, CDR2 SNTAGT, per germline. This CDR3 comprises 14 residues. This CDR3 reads CASSDSLHTGELFF. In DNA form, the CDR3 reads TGTGCCAGCAGTGACTCGTTGCACACCGGGGAGCTGTTTTTT.

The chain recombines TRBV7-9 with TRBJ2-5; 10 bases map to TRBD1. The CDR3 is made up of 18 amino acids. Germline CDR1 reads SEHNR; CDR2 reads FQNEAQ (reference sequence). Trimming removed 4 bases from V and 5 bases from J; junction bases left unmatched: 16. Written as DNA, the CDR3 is TGTGCCAGCAGCTCAAGAGAGAGGACAGGGGGAGTTTTGGAGACCCAGTACTTC. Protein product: CASSSRERTGGVLETQYF.

CDR3 DNA sequence: TGTGCCAGCAGTTACTCGGCCAGACTATCTGGAAACACCATATATTTT. Its protein is CASSYSARLSGNTIYF. This chain joins TRBV6-5 and TRBJ1-3; D uncertain. With 0 bases removed from V and 1 base from J, the gap between germline ends came to 10 bases. Germline V lookup: CDR1 MNHEY, CDR2 SVGAGI. The CDR3 has 16 amino acids.

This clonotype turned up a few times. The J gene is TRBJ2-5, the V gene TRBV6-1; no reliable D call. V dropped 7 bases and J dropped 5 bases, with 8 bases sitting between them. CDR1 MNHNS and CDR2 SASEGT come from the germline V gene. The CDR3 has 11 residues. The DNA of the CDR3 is TGTGCCAGCACCGGGCCTGAGACCCAGTACTTC. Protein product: CASTGPETQYF.

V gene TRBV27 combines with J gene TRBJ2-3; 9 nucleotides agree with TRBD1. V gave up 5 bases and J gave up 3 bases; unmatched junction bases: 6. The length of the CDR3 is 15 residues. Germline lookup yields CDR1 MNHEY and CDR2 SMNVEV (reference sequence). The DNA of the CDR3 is TGTGCCAGCAGTGTACGGGACAGGGTGACAGATACGCAGTATTTT. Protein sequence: CASSVRDRVTDTQYF.

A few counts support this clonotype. The CDR3 reads CASRTRTSETDTQYF. DNA of the CDR3: TGTGCCAGCAGGACCCGGACTAGCGAGACAGATACGCAGTATTTT. This chain connects TRBV5-5 to TRBJ2-3; TRBD2 agrees at 9 bases. Trimming cost V 5 bases and J 3 bases; bases outside gene matches: 7. CDR1 and CDR2 from the germline V gene are SGHKS and YYEKEE (reference sequence). The CDR3 runs 15 residues.

The CDR3: CASSPPIRTTEQETQYF. For the CDR3, the DNA is TGTGCCAGCAGTCCCCCCATTCGGACTACCGAACAAGAGACCCAGTACTTC. The chain links TRBV28 to TRBJ2-5; the D gene is possibly TRBD2 (6 bases). Germline-derived CDR1 and CDR2 are MDHEN and SYDVKM. With 5 bases removed from V and 2 bases from J, the gap between germline ends came to 21 bases. This CDR3 contains 17 residues.

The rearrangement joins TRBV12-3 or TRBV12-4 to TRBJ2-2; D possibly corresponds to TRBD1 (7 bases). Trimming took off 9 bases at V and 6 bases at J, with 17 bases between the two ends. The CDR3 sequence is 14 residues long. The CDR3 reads CASLTGGGSGELFF. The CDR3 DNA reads TGTGCCAGTCTTACCGGAGGGGGCTCCGGGGAGCTGTTTTTT.

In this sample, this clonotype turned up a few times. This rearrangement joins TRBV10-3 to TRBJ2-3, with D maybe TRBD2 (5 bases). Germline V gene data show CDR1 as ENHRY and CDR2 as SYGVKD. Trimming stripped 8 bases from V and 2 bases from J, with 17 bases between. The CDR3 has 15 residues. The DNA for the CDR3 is TGTGCCATCGGATCCCGGGAAACACTCACAGATACGCAGTATTTT. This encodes CAIGSRETLTDTQYF.

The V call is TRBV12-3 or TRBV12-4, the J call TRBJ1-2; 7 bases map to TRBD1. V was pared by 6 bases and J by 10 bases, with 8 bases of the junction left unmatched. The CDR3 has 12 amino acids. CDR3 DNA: TGTGCCAGCAGCACGACAGGGTTCCACTACACCTTC. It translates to CASSTTGFHYTF.

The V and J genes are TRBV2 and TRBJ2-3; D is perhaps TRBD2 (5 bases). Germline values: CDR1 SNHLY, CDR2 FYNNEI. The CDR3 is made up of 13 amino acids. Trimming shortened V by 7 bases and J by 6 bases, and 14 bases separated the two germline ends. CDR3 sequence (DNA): TGTGCCAGCATCGGGGTCCTCCTGGATACGCAGTATTTT. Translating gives CASIGVLLDTQYF.

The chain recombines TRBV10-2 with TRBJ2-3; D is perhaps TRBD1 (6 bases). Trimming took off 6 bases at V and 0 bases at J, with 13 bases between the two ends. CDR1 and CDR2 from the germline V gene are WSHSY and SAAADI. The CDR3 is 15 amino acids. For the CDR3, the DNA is TGCGCCAGCAGAGTCCCGGACAGTAGCACAGATACGCAGTATTTT. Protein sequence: CASRVPDSSTDTQYF.

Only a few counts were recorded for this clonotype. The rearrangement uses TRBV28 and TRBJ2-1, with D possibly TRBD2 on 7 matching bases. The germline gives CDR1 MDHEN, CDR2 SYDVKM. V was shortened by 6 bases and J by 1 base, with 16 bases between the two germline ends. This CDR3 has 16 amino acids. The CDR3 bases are TGTGCCAGCAGCCCCCTCAAGGGGGGGTCCTACAATGAGCAGTTCTTC. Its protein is CASSPLKGGSYNEQFF.

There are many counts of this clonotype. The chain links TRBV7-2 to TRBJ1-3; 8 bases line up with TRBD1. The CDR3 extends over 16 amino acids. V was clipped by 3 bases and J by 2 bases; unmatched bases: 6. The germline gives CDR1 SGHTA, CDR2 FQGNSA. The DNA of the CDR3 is TGTGCCAGCAGCTTGCAGACACAGGGGGCTGGAAACACCATATATTTT. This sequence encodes CASSLQTQGAGNTIYF.

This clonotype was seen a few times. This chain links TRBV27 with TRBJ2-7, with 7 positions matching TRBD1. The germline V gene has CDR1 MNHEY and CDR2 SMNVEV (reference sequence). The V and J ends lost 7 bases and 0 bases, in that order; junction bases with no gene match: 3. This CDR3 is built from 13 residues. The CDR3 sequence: CASTRQGSYEQYF. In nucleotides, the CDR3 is TGTGCCAGCACCCGACAGGGCTCCTACGAGCAGTACTTC.

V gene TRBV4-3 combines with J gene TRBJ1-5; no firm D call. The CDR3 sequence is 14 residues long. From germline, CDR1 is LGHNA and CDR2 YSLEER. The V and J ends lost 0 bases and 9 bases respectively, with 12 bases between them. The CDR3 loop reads CASSQDGDWGPQHF. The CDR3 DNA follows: TGCGCCAGCAGCCAAGATGGGGATTGGGGGCCCCAGCATTTT.

CDR3 sequence reads: CASSLESGLASEQFF. CDR3 in DNA: TGTGCCAGCAGCTTAGAATCGGGACTAGCTAGTGAGCAGTTCTTC. The V call is TRBV7-9, the J call TRBJ2-1; 9 bases line up with TRBD2. This CDR3 is built from 15 residues. After removal of 1 base from V and 9 bases from J, the junction contained 7 bases not matched to a gene. Germline assignment: CDR1 SEHNR and CDR2 FQNEAQ (reference sequence). Together with reference TRBV7-9 and TRBJ2-1, the CDR3 gives the full variable domain: DTGVSQNPRHKITKRGQNVTFRCDPISEHNRLYWYRQTLGQGPEFLTYFQNEAQLEKSRLLSDRFSAERPKGSFSTLEIQRTEQGDSAMYLCASSLESGLASEQFFGPGTRLTVL.

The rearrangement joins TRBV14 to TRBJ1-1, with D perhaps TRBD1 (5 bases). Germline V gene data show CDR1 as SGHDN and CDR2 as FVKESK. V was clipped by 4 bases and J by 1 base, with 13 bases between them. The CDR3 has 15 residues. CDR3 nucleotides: TGTGCCAGCAGCCCGTCGGGACGGGGGAACACTGAAGCTTTCTTT. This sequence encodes CASSPSGRGNTEAFF.

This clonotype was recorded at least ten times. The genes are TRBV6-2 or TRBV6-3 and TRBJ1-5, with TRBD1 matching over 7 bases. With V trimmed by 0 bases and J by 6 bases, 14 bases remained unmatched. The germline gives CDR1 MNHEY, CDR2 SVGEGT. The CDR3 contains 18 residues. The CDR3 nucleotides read TGTGCCAGCAGTTACTCTCGACAGGGTACTTCGCGGGGTCAGCCCCAGCATTTT. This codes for CASSYSRQGTSRGQPQHF.

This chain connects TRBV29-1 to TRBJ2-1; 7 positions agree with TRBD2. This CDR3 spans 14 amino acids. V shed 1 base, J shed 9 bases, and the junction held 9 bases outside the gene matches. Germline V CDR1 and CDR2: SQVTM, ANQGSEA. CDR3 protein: CSVEGLGTTTEQFF. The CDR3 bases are TGCAGCGTTGAAGGTCTCGGGACTACCACTGAGCAGTTCTTC.

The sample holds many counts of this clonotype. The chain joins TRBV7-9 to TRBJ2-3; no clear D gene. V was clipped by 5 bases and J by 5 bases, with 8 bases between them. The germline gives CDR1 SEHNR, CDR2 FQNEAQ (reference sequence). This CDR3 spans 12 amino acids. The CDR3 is CASSLDLDTQYF. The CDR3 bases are TGTGCCAGCAGCCTCGACTTAGATACGCAGTATTTT. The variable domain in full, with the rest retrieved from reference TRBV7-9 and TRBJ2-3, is DTGVSQNPRHKITKRGQNVTFRCDPISEHNRLYWYRQTLGQGPEFLTYFQNEAQLEKSRLLSDRFSAERPKGSFSTLEIQRTEQGDSAMYLCASSLDLDTQYFGPGTRLTVL.

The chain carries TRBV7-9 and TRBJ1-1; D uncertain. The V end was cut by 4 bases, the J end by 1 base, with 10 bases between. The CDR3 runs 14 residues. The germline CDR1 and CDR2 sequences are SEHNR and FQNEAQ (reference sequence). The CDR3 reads CASSSPGSNTEAFF. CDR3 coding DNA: TGTGCCAGCAGCTCCCCGGGGTCGAACACTGAAGCTTTCTTT. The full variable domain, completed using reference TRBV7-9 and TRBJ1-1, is DTGVSQNPRHKITKRGQNVTFRCDPISEHNRLYWYRQTLGQGPEFLTYFQNEAQLEKSRLLSDRFSAERPKGSFSTLEIQRTEQGDSAMYLCASSSPGSNTEAFFGQGTRLTVV.